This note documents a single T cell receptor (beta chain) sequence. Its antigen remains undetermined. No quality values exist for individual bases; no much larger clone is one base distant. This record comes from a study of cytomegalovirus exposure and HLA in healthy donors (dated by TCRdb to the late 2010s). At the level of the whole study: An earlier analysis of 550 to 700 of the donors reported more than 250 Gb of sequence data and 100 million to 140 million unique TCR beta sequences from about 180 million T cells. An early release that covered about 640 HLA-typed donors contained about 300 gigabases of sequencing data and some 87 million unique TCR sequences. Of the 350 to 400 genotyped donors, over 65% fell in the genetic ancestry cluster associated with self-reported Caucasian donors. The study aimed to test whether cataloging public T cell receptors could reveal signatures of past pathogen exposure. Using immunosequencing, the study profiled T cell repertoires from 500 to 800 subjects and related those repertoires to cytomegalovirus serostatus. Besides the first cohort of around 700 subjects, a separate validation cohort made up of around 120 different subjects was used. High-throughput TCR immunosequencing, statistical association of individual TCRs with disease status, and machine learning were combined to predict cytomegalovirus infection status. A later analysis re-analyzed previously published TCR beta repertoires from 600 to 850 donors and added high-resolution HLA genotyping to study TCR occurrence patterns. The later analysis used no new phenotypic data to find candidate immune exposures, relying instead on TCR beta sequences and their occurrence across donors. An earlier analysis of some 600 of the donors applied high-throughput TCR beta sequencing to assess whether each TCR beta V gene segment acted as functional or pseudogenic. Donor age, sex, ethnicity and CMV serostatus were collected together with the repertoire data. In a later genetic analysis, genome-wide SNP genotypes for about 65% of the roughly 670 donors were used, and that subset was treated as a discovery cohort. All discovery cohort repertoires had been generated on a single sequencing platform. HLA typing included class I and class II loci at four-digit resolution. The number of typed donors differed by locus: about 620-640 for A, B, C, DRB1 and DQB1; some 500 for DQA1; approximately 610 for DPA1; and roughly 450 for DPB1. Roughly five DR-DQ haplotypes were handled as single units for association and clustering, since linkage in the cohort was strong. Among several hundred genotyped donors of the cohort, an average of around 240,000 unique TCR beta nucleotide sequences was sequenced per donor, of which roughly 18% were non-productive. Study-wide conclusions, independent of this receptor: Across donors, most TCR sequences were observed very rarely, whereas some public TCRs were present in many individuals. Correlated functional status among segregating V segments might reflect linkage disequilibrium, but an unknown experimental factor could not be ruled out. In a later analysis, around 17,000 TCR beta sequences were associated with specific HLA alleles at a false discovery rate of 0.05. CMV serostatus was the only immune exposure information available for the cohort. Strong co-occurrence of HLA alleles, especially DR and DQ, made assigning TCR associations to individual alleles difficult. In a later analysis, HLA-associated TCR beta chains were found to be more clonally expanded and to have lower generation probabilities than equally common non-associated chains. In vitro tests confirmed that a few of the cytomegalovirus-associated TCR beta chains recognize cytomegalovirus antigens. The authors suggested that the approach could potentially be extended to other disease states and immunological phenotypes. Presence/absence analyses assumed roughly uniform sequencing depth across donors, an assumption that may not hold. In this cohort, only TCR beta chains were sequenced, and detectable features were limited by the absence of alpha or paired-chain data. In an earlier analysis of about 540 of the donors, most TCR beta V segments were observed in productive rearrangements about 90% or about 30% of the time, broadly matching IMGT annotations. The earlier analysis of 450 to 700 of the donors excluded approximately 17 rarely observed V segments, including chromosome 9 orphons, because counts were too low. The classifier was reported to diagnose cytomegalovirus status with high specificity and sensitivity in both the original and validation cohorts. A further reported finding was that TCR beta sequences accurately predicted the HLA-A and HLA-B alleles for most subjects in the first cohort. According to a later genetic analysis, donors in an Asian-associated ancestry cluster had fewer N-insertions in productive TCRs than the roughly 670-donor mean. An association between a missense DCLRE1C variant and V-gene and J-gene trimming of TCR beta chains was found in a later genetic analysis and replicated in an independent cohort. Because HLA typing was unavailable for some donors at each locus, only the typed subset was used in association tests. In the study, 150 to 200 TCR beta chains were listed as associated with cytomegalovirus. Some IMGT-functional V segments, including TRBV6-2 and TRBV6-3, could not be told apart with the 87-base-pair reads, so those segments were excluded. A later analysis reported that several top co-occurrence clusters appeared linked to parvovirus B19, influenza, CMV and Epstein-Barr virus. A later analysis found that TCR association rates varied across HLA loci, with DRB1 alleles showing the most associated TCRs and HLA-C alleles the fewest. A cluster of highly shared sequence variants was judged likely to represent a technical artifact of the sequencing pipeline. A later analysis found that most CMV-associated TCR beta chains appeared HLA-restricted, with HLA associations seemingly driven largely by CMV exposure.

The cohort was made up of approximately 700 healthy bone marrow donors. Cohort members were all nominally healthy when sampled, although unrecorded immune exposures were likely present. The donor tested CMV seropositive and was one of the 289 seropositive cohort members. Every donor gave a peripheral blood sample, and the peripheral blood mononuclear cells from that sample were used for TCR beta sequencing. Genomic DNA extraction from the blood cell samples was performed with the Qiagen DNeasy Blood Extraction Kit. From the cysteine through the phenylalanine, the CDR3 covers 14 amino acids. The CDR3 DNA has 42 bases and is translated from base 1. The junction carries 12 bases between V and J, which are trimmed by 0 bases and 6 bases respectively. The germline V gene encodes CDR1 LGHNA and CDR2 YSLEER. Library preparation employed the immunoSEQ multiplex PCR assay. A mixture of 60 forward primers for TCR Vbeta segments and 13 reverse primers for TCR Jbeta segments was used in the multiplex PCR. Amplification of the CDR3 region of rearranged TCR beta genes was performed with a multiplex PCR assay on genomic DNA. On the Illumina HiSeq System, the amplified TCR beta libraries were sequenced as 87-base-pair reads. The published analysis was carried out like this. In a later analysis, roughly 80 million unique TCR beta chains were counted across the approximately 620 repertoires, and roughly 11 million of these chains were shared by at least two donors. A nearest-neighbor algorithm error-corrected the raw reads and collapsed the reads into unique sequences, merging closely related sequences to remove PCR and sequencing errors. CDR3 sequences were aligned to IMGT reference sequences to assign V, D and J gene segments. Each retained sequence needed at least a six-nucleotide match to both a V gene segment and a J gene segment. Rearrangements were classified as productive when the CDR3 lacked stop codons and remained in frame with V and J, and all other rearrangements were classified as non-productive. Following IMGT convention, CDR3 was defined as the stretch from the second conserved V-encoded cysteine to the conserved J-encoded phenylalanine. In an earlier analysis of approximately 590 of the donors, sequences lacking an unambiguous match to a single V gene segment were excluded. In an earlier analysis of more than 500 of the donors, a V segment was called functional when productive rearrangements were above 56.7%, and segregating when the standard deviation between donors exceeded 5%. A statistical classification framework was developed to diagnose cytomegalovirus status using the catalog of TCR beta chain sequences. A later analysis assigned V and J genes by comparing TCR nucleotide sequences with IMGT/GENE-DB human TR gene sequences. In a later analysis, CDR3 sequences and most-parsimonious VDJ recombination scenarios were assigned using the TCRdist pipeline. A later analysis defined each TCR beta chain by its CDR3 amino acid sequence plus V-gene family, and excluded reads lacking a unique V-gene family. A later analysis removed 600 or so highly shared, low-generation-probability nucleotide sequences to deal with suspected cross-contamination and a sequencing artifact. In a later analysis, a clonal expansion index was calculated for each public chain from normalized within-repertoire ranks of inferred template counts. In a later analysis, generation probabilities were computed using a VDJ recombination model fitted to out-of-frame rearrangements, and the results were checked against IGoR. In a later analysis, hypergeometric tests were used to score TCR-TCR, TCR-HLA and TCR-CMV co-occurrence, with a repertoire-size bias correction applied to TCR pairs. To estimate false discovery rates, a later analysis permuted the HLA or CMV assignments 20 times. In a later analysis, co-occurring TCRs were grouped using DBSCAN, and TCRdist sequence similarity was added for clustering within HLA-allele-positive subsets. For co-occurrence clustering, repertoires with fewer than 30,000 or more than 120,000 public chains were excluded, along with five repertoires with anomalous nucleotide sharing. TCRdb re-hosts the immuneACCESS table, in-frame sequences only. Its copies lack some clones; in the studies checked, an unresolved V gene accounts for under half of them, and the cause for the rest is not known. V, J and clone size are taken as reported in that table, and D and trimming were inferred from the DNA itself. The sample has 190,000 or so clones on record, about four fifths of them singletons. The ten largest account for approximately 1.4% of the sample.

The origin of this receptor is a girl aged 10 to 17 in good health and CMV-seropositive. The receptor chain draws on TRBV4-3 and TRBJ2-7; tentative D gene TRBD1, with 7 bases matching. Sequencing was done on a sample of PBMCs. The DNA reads TGCGCCAGCAGCCAAGATCCGCGGGACAGCGAGCAGTACTTC. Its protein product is CASSQDPRDSEQYF.